Described below is a single TCR beta chain sequence and its context. There are many counts of this clonotype. The antigen it binds to is not known. No base quality information exists; no much larger clone differs at one position. TCR beta CDR3 regions were amplified from RNA transcripts. A first-round RT-PCR of the TCR CDR3 used the HTBI primer set with the Qiagen OneStep RT-PCR kit. The libraries were constructed in a second round of multiplex PCR and then size-selected and purified. Paired-end sequencing of the libraries was performed with 100 bp reads on an Illumina HiSeq2000. The source study handled its data this way. SOAPnuke was used to process the raw data, with reads discarded if the reads contained adapters or uncalled bases, had a mean Phred below 15, or lacked an exact constant-primer or identifier match. COPE v1.2.5 was used to merge high-quality paired reads, and clonotypes were defined as unique nucleotide sequences. MiTCR v1.1 was used to align clonotypes to the IMGT TRBV, TRBD and TRBJ reference segments. Only V-J combinations with frequency above 0.0001, covering 99% to 99.2% of repertoires, were analysed. A TCS score was defined as the ratio between F50 (clonal expansion) and ExV (chaos), using BLOSUM62-based TCRdist between CDR3 peptides within each V-J. Welch's t-statistics and random forest reduced 500 to 550 V-J features to around 14, which were used in a naive Bayes classifier (R e1071). TCRdb's own reprocessing of the public reads used fastp at Q25 and MiXCR and kept productive beta chains. Rows with a matching CDR3 protein are joined into one entry that keeps the most common DNA and genes. Clone size and V and J calls follow TCRdb, not the original study. The sample has 240,000 or so distinct CDR3 sequences on record, about a sixth of them singletons. Around 28% of the sample is held by the ten biggest clonotypes.

The sample is drawn from a study of T cells in Graves' hyperthyroidism and ophthalmopathy (dated by TCRdb to between 2019 and 2020). Notes on the research overall: Peripheral blood was sampled at the time of initial diagnosis, prior to any treatment. TCR Vbeta CDR3 sequencing of roughly 140 peripheral blood samples (over 40 ophthalmopathy, 75 or so hyperthyroidism and roughly 17 progressor patients) is reported in the paper. After sampling, hyperthyroidism patients received methimazole starting at 30 mg daily, and ophthalmopathy patients received high-dose intravenous methylprednisolone. The 100 discovery patients were randomly split 7:3 into training and test sets. In addition, the study compared T-cell repertoires in thyroid tissue and in blood from roughly 6 Graves' hyperthyroidism patients. To identify TCR V-J signatures that set the groups apart, the researchers used a discovery cohort of about a hundred patients, made up of some 41 with Graves' ophthalmopathy and some 60 with stable Graves' hyperthyroidism. Prospective prediction of ophthalmopathy was tested in an independent validation cohort consisting of about 19 hyperthyroidism patients and some 17 patients who later progressed to ophthalmopathy. Broader findings and caveats from the paper: In validation, the model predicted progression to ophthalmopathy a median of about 6.8 months before onset, with about 70% sensitivity and roughly 73% specificity. Sample size was not statistically predetermined, and blinding of investigators to group allocation was not performed. A 13 V-J signature model separated ophthalmopathy from stable hyperthyroidism, with approximately 87% sensitivity and 81.08% specificity in cross-validation and 80%/75% in testing. Blood samples also contained most of the expanded thyroid clonotypes (frequency above 0.001), which suggests that blood repertoires may reflect thyroid immune responses.

Moderately to severely active disease, a Clinical Activity Score of at least 3, a NOSPECS grade of at least 4, and a duration under 3 months were present in ophthalmopathy patients. Exclusion was applied to patients with uncontrolled infections, other autoimmune diseases, pregnancy or lactation. Clinical symptoms, serum thyroxine and TRAb, thyroid ultrasound, and orbital computed tomography formed the basis for the diagnoses. PBMCs were isolated from 8 to 10 ml of fresh peripheral blood by Ficoll-Paque density gradient centrifugation. Total RNA was extracted using Trizol reagent, and RNA quality was assessed on an Agilent 2100 Bioanalyzer. This TCR was recovered from a woman between 18 and 30 years old with Graves' ophthalmopathy. The sequenced sample consisted of blood.

The CDR3 protein sequence reads: CASRGTGLRGPNIQYF. The nucleotide sequence is given as TGTGCCAGCAGGGGCACGGGACTTAGGGGCCCAAACATTCAGTACTTC. The rearrangement combines TRBV12-3 or TRBV12-4 with TRBJ2-4; tentative D gene TRBD2, with 6 bases matching. There are 16 amino acids in the CDR3, from cysteine to phenylalanine inclusive. Just CDR3 DNA is preserved here, 48 bases in frame from base 1. V and J are truncated by 6 bases and 6 bases respectively, leaving an intervening sequence of 21 bases.